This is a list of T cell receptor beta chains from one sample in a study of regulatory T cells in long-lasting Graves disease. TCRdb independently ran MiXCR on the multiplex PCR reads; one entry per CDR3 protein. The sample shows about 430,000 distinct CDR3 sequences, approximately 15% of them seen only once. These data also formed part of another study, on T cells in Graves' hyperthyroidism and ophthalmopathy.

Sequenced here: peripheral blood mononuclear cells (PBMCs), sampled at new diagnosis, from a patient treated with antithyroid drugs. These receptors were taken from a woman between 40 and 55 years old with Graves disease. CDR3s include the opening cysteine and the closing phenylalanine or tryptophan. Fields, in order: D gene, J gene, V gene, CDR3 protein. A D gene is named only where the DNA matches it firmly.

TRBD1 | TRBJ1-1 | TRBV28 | CASSLWDRGPEAFF
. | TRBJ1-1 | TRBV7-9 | CASSPNASAGTEAFF
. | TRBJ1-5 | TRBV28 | CASSQGSFRNSNQPQHF
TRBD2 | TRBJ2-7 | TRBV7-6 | CASSLLGTSEYYEQYF
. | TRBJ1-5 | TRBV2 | CASSDLQDSNQPQHF
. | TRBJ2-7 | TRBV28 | CASSSLGGRDGRVYEQYF
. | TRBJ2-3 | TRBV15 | CATSRGMAGGTDTQYF
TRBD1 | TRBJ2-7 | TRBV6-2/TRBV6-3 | CASTRTGQSYEQYF
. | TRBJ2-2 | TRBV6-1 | CASSRRGTGELFF
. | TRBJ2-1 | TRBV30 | CASSRRDQNNEQFF
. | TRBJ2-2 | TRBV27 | CASSPDPRPTGELFF
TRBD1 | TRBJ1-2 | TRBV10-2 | CASRPGQGTINYGYTF
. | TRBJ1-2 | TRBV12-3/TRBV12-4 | CASSPGGSYTF
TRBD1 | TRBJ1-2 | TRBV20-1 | CSAREGQSYGYTF
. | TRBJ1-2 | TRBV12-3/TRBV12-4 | CASSLPLGDRHGYTF
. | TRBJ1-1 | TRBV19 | CASSIVAAEAFF
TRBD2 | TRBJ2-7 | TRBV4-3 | CASSQDSGGAGPEQYF
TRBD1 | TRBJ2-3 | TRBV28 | CASSLWTGTGGDTQYF
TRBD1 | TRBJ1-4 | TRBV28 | CASSYRDRGHEKLFF
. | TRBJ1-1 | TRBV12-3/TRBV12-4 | CASRLDVVGNTEAFF
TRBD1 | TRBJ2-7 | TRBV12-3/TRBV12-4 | CASSSRLTGATSYEQYF
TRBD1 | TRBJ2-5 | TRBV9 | CASSVSQGVPQETQYF
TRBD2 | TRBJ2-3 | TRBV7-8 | CASSPRLAGGPRDTQYF
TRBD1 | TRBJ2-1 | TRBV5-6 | CASTFGTGDNEQFF
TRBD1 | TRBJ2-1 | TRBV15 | CATSRDFGTGGRYTYNEQFF
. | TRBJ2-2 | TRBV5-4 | CASRYAGSISTGELFF
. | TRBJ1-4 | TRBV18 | CASSPRGTPEKLFF
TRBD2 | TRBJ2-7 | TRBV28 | CASDIAGRNTEQYF
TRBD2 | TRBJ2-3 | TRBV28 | CASSTLSTGTSGDVDTQYF
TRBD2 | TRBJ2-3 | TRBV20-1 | CSAIDPSGTDTQYF
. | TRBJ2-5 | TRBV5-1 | CASSSDFGGQTQYF
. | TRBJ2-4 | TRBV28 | CASSLPRNIQYF
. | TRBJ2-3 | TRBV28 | CASSRRDYTDTQYF
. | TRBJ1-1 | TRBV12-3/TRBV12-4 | CASSLRGLDEAFF
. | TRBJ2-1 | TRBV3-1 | CASSPGGPGINEQFF
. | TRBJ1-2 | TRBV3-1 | CASSPNRANYGYTF
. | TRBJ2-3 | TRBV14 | CASSALARTDTQYF
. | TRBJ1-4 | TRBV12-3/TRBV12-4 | CASSPGPPAELEKLFF
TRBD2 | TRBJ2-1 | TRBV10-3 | CAISGGPSGIDEQFF
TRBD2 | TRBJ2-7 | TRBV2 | CATLERENEQYF
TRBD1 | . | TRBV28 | CASSLGVGTGAHDEQFF
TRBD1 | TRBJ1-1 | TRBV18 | CASSQGQVNTEAFF
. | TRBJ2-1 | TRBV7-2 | CASNLPLGEQFF
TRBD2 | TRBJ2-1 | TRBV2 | CASSWNSGRDNEQFF
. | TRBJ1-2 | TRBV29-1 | CSVEGPLLSYGYTF